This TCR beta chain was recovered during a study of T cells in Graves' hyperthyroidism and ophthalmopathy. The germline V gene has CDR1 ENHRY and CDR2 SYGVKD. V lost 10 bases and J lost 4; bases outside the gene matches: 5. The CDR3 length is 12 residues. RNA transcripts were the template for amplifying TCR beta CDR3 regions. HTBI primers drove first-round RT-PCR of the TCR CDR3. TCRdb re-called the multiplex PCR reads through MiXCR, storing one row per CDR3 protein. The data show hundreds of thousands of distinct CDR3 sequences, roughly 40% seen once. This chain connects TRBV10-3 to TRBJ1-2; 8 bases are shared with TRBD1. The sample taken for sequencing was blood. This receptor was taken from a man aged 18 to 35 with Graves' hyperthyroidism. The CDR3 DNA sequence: TGTGCCACACTTGGGACAGGCTATGGCTACACCTTC. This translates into CATLGTGYGYTF.